Below are 8 T cell receptor beta chains sequenced from a single sample in a study of identical twins. TCRdb reprocessed the 5' RACE reads with MiXCR, giving one entry per CDR3 protein. Of roughly 1,500,000 distinct CDR3 sequences in the sample, around a third are singletons; the top ten hold more than 0.25%. Sequenced material: cord blood. The receptors derive from a newborn girl in good health.

Concerning this clonotype itself: Germline and junction disagree at one end, which may indicate a read error. The CDR3 DNA is TGTGCCAGCTCATCACCGGGACTAGCCTTGGAGACCCAGTACTTC. Translation: CASSSPGLALETQYF. The chain links TRBV18 to TRBJ2-5; 9 bases are a match to TRBD2. Germline V lookup: CDR1 KGHSH, CDR2 LQKENI. CDR3 length: 15 amino acids.

This clonotype was recorded a few times. The chain combines TRBV27 with TRBJ2-7; perhaps TRBD2 as D (6 bases). The CDR3 is 16 residues long. Germline loops: CDR1 MNHEY, CDR2 SMNVEV (reference sequence). V lost 4 bases to trimming and J lost 3 bases, with 19 bases between them. This CDR3 is CASSSLFRESHYEQYF. CDR3 DNA sequence: TGTGCCAGCAGTTCCCTTTTCCGGGAGTCACACTACGAGCAGTACTTC.

About this clonotype itself: A much more abundant neighbour one base away suggests this may be a read error. The chain links TRBV7-2 to TRBJ2-3; no clear D. Trimming removed 6 bases at V and 0 bases at J, with 13 bases between. This CDR3 contains 15 residues. Germline CDR1 and CDR2: SGHTA and FQGNSA. As DNA, the CDR3 is TGTGCCAGCAGGTTTACTGGCGGTAGCACAGATACGCAGTATTTT. This translates into CASRFTGGSTDTQYF.

This clonotype came up a few times. The CDR3 nucleotides read TGTGCCATCAGTGAGTCGAAGAACACTGAAGCTTTCTTT. The encoded protein is CAISESKNTEAFF. This chain connects TRBV10-3 to TRBJ1-1; no reliable D call. CDR1 ENHRY and CDR2 SYGVKD come from the germline V gene. The CDR3 has 13 amino acids. V shed 0 bases and J shed 1 base, with 3 bases lying between them.

CDR3 DNA sequence: TGTGCCATCAGTCCCCGAATCCCACTAGCGGGTTCCTTCACAGATACGCAGTATTTT. The encoded protein is CAISPRIPLAGSFTDTQYF. This chain connects TRBV10-3 to TRBJ2-3; 9 bases map to TRBD2. CDR1 is ENHRY and CDR2 is SYGVKD in the germline V gene. The CDR3 loop spans 19 amino acids. V lost 5 bases to trimming and J lost 2 bases; unmatched junction nucleotides: 17.

V is TRBV6-1 and J is TRBJ1-1; D unresolved. CDR1 is MNHNS, CDR2 SASEGT, per germline. The CDR3 is 12 amino acids. V was trimmed by 10 bases and J by 1 base, leaving 10 bases between them. This CDR3 is CATEGGNTEAFF. The CDR3 bases are TGTGCCACGGAAGGCGGGAACACTGAAGCTTTCTTT.

The V call is TRBV25-1, the J call TRBJ2-3, with D possibly matching TRBD2 (7 bases). Per the germline V gene, CDR1 is MGHDK and CDR2 is SYGVNS. The CDR3 is 17 residues long. V was trimmed by 3 bases and J by 6 bases, leaving 22 bases between them. The CDR3 spells CASSDLSGGALWDTQYF. Written as DNA, the CDR3 is TGTGCCAGCAGTGATCTCTCGGGGGGCGCGTTGTGGGATACGCAGTATTTT.

The chain employs TRBV27 and TRBJ2-3, with TRBD1 identical over 8 bases. CDR3 length: 15 amino acids. Germline CDR1 and CDR2: MNHEY and SMNVEV (reference sequence). Trimming cost V 3 bases and J 4 bases; bases outside gene matches: 6. CDR3 DNA: TGTGCCAGCAGTTTCCGGACAGGGAATCCAGATACGCAGTATTTT. Protein: CASSFRTGNPDTQYF.